This T cell receptor beta chain was profiled in a study of CD8+ T cells in alopecia areata. Study-wide findings and caveats: Tofacitinib significantly lowered scalp clonality and expanded CD8+ clones among the top 100. Links between baseline CD8+ expansion and response need larger treated cohorts. When scalp samples are sequenced, resident alphabeta T cells of normal skin are also captured.

Treatment described: oral pan-JAK inhibitor, 5-10 mg twice daily. Concerning this clone itself: Antigen unknown.

Once RNA had been extracted, it was reverse transcribed into cDNA to act as the sequencing template. The data were produced by immunoSEQ multiplex PCR, yet TCRdb's version contains in-frame clones alone and is incomplete. This sample has about 150,000 clones, with about 51% found just once. Looked up from germline, CDR1 is SQVTM and CDR2 is ANQGSEA. This CDR3 has 14 amino acids. The V and J ends lost 6 bases and 2 bases respectively, with 17 bases between them. The sequencing here drew on CD8+ T cells sorted from blood, taken at week 4, from a patient treated with tofacitinib. The origin of this receptor is a human donor with alopecia areata. The chain links TRBV29-1 to TRBJ2-7; D is possibly TRBD2 (6 bases). The CDR3 loop is CSVAGGGTPYEQYF. The CDR3 DNA reads TGCAGCGTAGCGGGTGGGGGGACTCCCTACGAGCAGTACTTC.